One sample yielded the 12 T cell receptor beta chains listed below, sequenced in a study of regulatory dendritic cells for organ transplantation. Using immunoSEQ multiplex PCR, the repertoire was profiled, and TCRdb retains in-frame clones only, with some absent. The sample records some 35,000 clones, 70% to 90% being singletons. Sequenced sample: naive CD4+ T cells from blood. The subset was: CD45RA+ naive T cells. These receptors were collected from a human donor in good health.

CDR3 DNA: TGCGCCAGCAGTGAGACGTCGGCGCACGAGCAGTACTTC. As protein: CASSETSAHEQYF. V usage is TRBV10-1 and J usage is TRBJ2-7; D remains unclear. This CDR3 region has 13 residues. V was pared by 2 bases and J by 5 bases, with 10 bases between. Germline CDR1 reads WNHNN; CDR2 reads SYGVQD (reference sequence).

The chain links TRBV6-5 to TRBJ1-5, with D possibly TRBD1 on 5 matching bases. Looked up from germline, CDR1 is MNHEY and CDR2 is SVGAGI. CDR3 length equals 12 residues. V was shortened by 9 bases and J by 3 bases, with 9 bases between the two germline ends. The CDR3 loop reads CASGDPNQPQHF. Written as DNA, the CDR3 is TGTGCCAGTGGGGACCCCAATCAGCCCCAGCATTTT.

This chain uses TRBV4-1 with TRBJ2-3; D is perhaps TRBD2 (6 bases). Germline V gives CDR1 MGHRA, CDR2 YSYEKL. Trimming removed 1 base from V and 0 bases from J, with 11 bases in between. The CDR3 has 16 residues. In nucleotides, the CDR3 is TGCGCCAGCAGCCAAGCCGGCGCGGGAAGCACAGATACGCAGTATTTT. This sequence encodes CASSQAGAGSTDTQYF.

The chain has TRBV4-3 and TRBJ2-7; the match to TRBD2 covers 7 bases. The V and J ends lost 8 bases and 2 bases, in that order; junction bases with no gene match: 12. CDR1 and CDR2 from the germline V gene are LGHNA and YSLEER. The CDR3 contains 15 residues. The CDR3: CASVHRGRDPYEQYF. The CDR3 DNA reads TGCGCCAGCGTACACCGGGGGAGGGATCCCTACGAGCAGTACTTC.

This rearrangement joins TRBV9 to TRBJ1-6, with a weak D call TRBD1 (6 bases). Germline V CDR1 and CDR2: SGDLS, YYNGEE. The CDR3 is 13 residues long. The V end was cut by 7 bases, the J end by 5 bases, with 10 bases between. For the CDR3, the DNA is TGTGCCAGCTCAAGGACAGATAATTCACCCCTCCACTTT. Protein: CASSRTDNSPLHF. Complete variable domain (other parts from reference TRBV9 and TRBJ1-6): DSGVTQTPKHLITATGQRVTLRCSPRSGDLSVYWYQQSLDQGLQFLIQYYNGEERAKGNILERFSAQQFPDLHSELNLSSLELGDSALYFCASSRTDNSPLHFGNGTRLTVT.

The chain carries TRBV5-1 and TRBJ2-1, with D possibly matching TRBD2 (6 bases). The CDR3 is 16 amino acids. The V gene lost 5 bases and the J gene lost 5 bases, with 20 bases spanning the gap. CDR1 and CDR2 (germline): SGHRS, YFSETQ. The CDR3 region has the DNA TGCGCCAGCAGGGCACTAGCTGCTCAGGTCGACAATGAGCAGTTCTTC. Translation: CASRALAAQVDNEQFF.

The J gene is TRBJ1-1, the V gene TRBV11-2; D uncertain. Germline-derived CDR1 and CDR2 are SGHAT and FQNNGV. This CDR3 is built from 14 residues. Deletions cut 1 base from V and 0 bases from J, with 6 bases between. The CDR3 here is CASSLGLMNTEAFF. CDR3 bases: TGTGCCAGCAGCTTAGGACTCATGAACACTGAAGCTTTCTTT.

The CDR3 protein is CSAPGGGNTEAFF. CDR3 sequence (DNA): TGCAGCGCCCCAGGGGGGGGGAACACTGAAGCTTTCTTT. The J gene is TRBJ1-1, the V gene TRBV29-1; 7 nucleotides match TRBD1. The V segment lost 7 bases and the J segment 1 base; nucleotides outside the gene matches: 6. Germline-derived CDR1 and CDR2 are SQVTM and ANQGSEA. This CDR3 has 13 amino acids.

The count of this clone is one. The CDR3 coding sequence is TGTGCCAGCAGCCAAGAGCCGGGACAGGGAAAGGGCCAGTACTTC. Its protein product is CASSQEPGQGKGQYF. The J gene is TRBJ2-5, the V gene TRBV14; 9 nucleotides line up with TRBD1. The CDR3 is 15 amino acids. V shed 0 bases and J 10 bases; nucleotides not matched to a gene: 9. In germline, CDR1 is SGHDN, CDR2 FVKESK.

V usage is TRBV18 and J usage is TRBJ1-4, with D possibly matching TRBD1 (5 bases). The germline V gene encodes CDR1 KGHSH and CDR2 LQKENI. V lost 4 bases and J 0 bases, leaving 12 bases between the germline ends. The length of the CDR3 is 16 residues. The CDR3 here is CASSQEGPATNEKLFF. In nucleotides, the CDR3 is TGTGCCAGCTCACAAGAGGGACCGGCAACTAATGAAAAACTGTTTTTT.

CDR3 sequence reads: CASSETAYYGYTF. DNA of the CDR3: TGTGCCAGCAGTGAGACAGCCTATTATGGCTACACCTTC. V gene TRBV25-1 combines with J gene TRBJ1-2, with D possibly matching TRBD1 (5 bases). The ends were cut back, 3 bases at V and 5 bases at J, with 10 bases in the middle. Germline CDR1 and CDR2: MGHDK and SYGVNS. This CDR3 has 13 amino acids.

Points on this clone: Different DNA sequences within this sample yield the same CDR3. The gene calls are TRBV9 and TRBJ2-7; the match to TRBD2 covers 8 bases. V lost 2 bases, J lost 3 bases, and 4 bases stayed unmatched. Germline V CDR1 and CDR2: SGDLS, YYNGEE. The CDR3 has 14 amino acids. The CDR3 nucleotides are TGTGCCAGCAGCGTTAGCGGGGTAAGCTACGAGCAGTACTTC. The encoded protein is CASSVSGVSYEQYF.